This record looks at one TCR beta chain sequence and its context. What it binds is not known. This record belongs to a study of shared clonotypes between healthy human individuals. Findings and limits, study-wide: Rarefaction analysis demonstrated incomplete sorted-subset sequencing notwithstanding large depth.

Sequencing was performed with immunoSEQ multiplex PCR; in TCRdb, only in-frame clones are kept and a portion is missing. The sample comprises roughly 2,500,000 clones, approximately 93% of which are singletons, and 0.36% rests with the top ten. V lost 3 bases and J 3 bases, leaving 14 bases between the germline ends. Germline V lookup: CDR1 SGHVS, CDR2 FQNEAQ. CDR3 length: 15 amino acids. The clonotype originates from a man between 18 and 29 years old in good health. Some clones in this sample may be carry-over from other donors' samples. Sequences were obtained from naive CD4+ T cells from PBMCs. Subset here: CD45RA+ positively selected. This chain uses TRBV7-8 with TRBJ1-1; maybe TRBD1 (5 bases). The CDR3 DNA reads TGTGCCAGCAGCTTCTTGGGTGGGGGGGACACTGAAGCTTTCTTT. Protein product: CASSFLGGGDTEAFF.